These 22 T cell receptor beta chains originate from one sample sequenced in a study of OX40 agonist ivuxolimab in advanced cancers. Sequencing used immunoSEQ multiplex PCR; TCRdb keeps in-frame clones, though not all of them. Among 66,000 or so clones, roughly 84% were seen once, and the ten largest hold around 4.5%. This sample comprised CD4+ or CD8+ T cells sorted from blood, obtained in a trial of the OX40 agonist ivuxolimab. The source of these receptors is an adult with an advanced solid tumor such as melanoma, head and neck, liver or kidney cancer.

CDR3 nucleotide sequence: TGTGCCAGCAGGACGGGGGGGGTAACAGATACGCAGTATTTT. The encoded protein is CASRTGGVTDTQYF. This chain joins TRBV7-2 and TRBJ2-3, with TRBD2 matching 8 bases. The CDR3 extends over 14 amino acids. Germline CDR1 SGHTA, CDR2 FQGNSA. The V and J ends lost 6 bases and 3 bases, in that order; junction bases with no gene match: 5.

In this sample, this clone turned up once. The chain joins TRBV15 to TRBJ2-7, with a tentative D call TRBD1 (5 bases). V lost 5 bases, J lost 0 bases, and 17 bases lay in between. The CDR3 totals 16 residues. Germline V gene sequence: CDR1 LNHNV, CDR2 YYDKDF (reference sequence). The CDR3 DNA reads as TGTGCCACCAGCCCTAGTCCCACAGGTTCCTCCTACGAGCAGTACTTC. It specifies CATSPSPTGSSYEQYF.

The J gene is TRBJ1-2, the V gene TRBV12-5; a weak D match, TRBD1 (6 bases). Germline CDR1 LGHNT, CDR2 FRNRAP. The CDR3 consists of 16 residues. Trimming shortened V by 1 base and J by 5 bases, and 17 bases separated the two germline ends. The CDR3 spells CASGLAPPWGHYGYTF. The CDR3 bases are TGTGCTAGTGGTTTGGCTCCCCCGTGGGGGCATTATGGCTACACCTTC.

This chain uses TRBV13 with TRBJ2-2; 11 nucleotides agree with TRBD2. V gave up 6 bases and J gave up 3 bases; unmatched junction bases: 3. The CDR3 is made up of 15 amino acids. Germline CDR1 PRHDT, CDR2 FYEKMQ (reference sequence). CDR3 loop: CASSSSGGYTGELFF. CDR3 in DNA: TGTGCCAGCAGTTCTAGCGGGGGGTACACCGGGGAGCTGTTTTTT.

The V call is TRBV27, the J call TRBJ1-2; 8 bases match TRBD1. The CDR3 runs 15 residues. With V trimmed by 3 bases and J by 6 bases, 9 bases remained unmatched. Germline V CDR1 and CDR2: MNHEY, SMNVEV (reference sequence). Here the CDR3 reads CASSFRGQGGDGYTF. CDR3 sequence (DNA): TGTGCCAGCAGTTTCCGCGGACAGGGAGGGGATGGCTACACCTTC.

The V and J genes are TRBV5-1 and TRBJ1-3; D uncertain. The CDR3 contains 14 residues. The germline V and J ends were trimmed by 0 bases and 0 bases, with 4 bases remaining between them. The germline CDR1 and CDR2 sequences are SGHRS and YFSETQ. CDR3 residues: CASSLASSGNTIYF. As DNA, the CDR3 is TGCGCCAGCAGCTTGGCCAGCTCTGGAAACACCATATATTTT.

This sequence joins TRBV11-1 and TRBJ2-7, with D maybe TRBD1 (6 bases). Germline assignment: CDR1 SGHAT and CDR2 FQDESV (reference sequence). Trimming took off 4 bases at V and 6 bases at J, with 25 bases between the two ends. This CDR3 spans 17 amino acids. CDR3 sequence reads: CASSSTRQAKFGGEQYF. CDR3 coding DNA: TGTGCCAGCAGCTCAACTCGACAGGCCAAATTCGGCGGCGAGCAGTACTTC.

This clone has just a few counts. The V and J genes are TRBV6-4 and TRBJ1-6; D call uncertain. CDR3 size: 13 residues. Looked up from germline, CDR1 is MRHNA and CDR2 is SNTAGT. V was trimmed by 4 bases and J by 4 bases, leaving 5 bases between them. CDR3 in DNA: TGTGCCAGCAGTGCCGCGTATAATTCACCCCTCCACTTT. Translating gives CASSAAYNSPLHF.

The chain employs TRBV27 and TRBJ2-1; maybe TRBD2 (7 bases). V lost 8 bases, J lost 2 bases, and 25 bases lay in between. CDR1 MNHEY and CDR2 SMNVEV come from the germline V gene (reference sequence). The CDR3 consists of 18 residues. The CDR3 loop is CASGSGGGPGRTYNEQFF. The CDR3 region has the DNA TGTGCCAGCGGATCTGGGGGGGGGCCCGGGCGGACCTACAATGAGCAGTTCTTC.

V and J are TRBV7-9 and TRBJ2-7; D gene uncertain. The V end lost 2 bases, the J end lost 5 bases, and 7 bases lay between the germline ends. The V gene's germline CDR1 is SEHNR and CDR2 FQNEAQ (reference sequence). The CDR3 runs 12 residues. The CDR3: CASSLQEHEQYF. The CDR3 coding sequence is TGTGCCAGCAGCTTACAGGAACACGAGCAGTACTTC.

V gene TRBV29-1 combines with J gene TRBJ1-2; 7 positions match TRBD1. Germline-derived CDR1 and CDR2 are SQVTM and ANQGSEA. The CDR3 is made up of 14 amino acids. With V trimmed by 7 bases and J by 8 bases, 16 bases remained unmatched. For the CDR3, the DNA is TGCAGCGCCATAAAGACAGGGTCCAATTCCGGCTACACCTTC. Residues: CSAIKTGSNSGYTF.

This chain uses TRBV6-5 with TRBJ1-4; D uncertain. CDR3 size: 14 residues. V was clipped by 5 bases and J by 15 bases, with 22 bases between them. Germline assignment: CDR1 MNHEY and CDR2 SVGAGI. The CDR3 spells CASSRRPNPDNLFF. The DNA for the CDR3 is TGTGCCAGCAGTAGAAGGCCCAACCCCGACAATTTGTTTTTT.

The chain has TRBV15 and TRBJ2-1; 10 nucleotides line up with TRBD1. After removal of 2 bases from V and 9 bases from J, the junction contained 10 bases not matched to a gene. The CDR3 has 16 residues. CDR1 is LNHNV and CDR2 is YYDKDF in the germline V gene (reference sequence). CDR3 protein: CATSRSAGTGEGEQFF. For the CDR3, the DNA is TGTGCCACCAGCAGATCAGCCGGGACAGGGGAGGGTGAGCAGTTCTTC.

The chain links TRBV5-4 to TRBJ1-6; the match to TRBD1 covers 7 bases. The V gene's germline CDR1 is SGHNT and CDR2 YYREEE (reference sequence). The CDR3 loop spans 15 amino acids. The ends lost 3 bases at V and 6 bases at J; junction bases unmatched: 6. The CDR3 protein is CASSSYRGSNSPLHF. The CDR3 DNA reads as TGTGCCAGCAGCTCCTACAGGGGTTCTAATTCACCCCTCCACTTT.

This clone was observed once. The chain couples TRBV27 to TRBJ2-7, with TRBD2 as a possible D gene (6 bases). The germline V and J ends were trimmed by 6 bases and 1 base, with 19 bases remaining between them. Germline CDR1 and CDR2: MNHEY and SMNVEV (reference sequence). The CDR3 is 16 residues long. The CDR3 nucleotides read TGTGCCAGCAGCCCCTGGGGGGTAGCCTCATCCTACGAGCAGTACTTC. Translated: CASSPWGVASSYEQYF.

The chain carries TRBV28 and TRBJ1-5; the D is unclear. Germline lookup yields CDR1 MDHEN and CDR2 SYDVKM. The V gene lost 3 bases and the J gene lost 9 bases, with 12 bases spanning the gap. This CDR3 region has 13 residues. CDR3 nucleotide sequence: TGTGCCAGCAGTTTGGATAGGGTTCGGCCCCAGCATTTT. Its translation: CASSLDRVRPQHF.

The chain has TRBV5-1 and TRBJ2-7; a weak D match, TRBD1 (6 bases). The CDR3 loop spans 15 amino acids. Per germline, CDR1 SGHRS and CDR2 YFSETQ. Trimming pared 3 bases from V and 0 bases from J, leaving 13 bases between. The DNA of the CDR3 is TGCGCCAGCAGCTGGGACACCCGGAGCTCCTACGAGCAGTACTTC. Translated, it gives CASSWDTRSSYEQYF.

The V gene is TRBV28, the J gene TRBJ1-4; 7 positions match TRBD1. Germline-derived CDR1 and CDR2 are MDHEN and SYDVKM. V lost 4 bases and J lost 0; bases outside the gene matches: 8. This CDR3 is 17 amino acids long. DNA of the CDR3: TGTGCCAGCAGTTCCCCGGGTGACAGGGCAACTAATGAAAAACTGTTTTTT. Amino acids: CASSSPGDRATNEKLFF.

The rearrangement joins TRBV7-2 to TRBJ2-7; 8 positions agree with TRBD1. The CDR3 consists of 13 residues. Per germline, CDR1 SGHTA and CDR2 FQGNSA. The V gene end was trimmed by 5 bases and the J gene end by 5 bases; junction bases not matched to a gene: 5. CDR3 bases: TGTGCCAGCAGCCCAGGACAGGGTGACGAGCAGTACTTC. Residues: CASSPGQGDEQYF.

The V gene is TRBV18, the J gene TRBJ1-5; D is undetermined. CDR1 and CDR2 from the germline V gene are KGHSH and LQKENI. CDR3 length equals 13 residues. V gave up 6 bases and J gave up 9 bases, with 15 bases separating them. The CDR3 DNA follows: TGTGCCAGCTCGCCAAATCTGCAGTCGCCCCAGCATTTT. Translating it yields CASSPNLQSPQHF.

This rearrangement joins TRBV5-4 to TRBJ2-1, with TRBD2 matching 9 bases. The J segment lost 5 bases and the V segment lost 4 bases, leaving 7 bases of the junction unmatched. CDR1 SGHNT and CDR2 YYREEE come from the germline V gene (reference sequence). CDR3 length: 15 amino acids. CDR3 protein: CASSPRGGIDNEQFF. The CDR3 DNA is TGTGCCAGCAGCCCGCGGGGGGGTATTGACAATGAGCAGTTCTTC. Full variable domain (outside the CDR3, taken from reference TRBV5-4 and TRBJ2-1): ETGVTQSPTHLIKTRGQQVTLRCSSQSGHNTVSWYQQALGQGPQFIFQYYREEENGRGNFPPRFSGLQFPNYSSELNVNALELDDSALYLCASSPRGGIDNEQFFGPGTRLTVL.

The V call is TRBV2, the J call TRBJ1-1; TRBD1 matches 10 bases. CDR1 and CDR2 (germline): SNHLY, FYNNEI. J was trimmed by 0 bases and V by 6 bases; bases with no gene match: 4. The CDR3 runs to 15 residues. The CDR3 reads CASRTGGTMNTEAFF. In DNA form, the CDR3 reads TGTGCCAGCAGGACAGGGGGCACCATGAACACTGAAGCTTTCTTT.